This T cell receptor (beta chain) appears in the sequencing data of a study of blood T cell repertoires in COVID-19. Turning to the study itself: Sample material is recorded as cDNA or gDNA derived from T cells, B-cell-depleted T cells, or PBMCs.

With V trimmed by 3 bases and J by 3 bases, 7 bases remained unmatched. Germline CDR1 reads DFQATT; CDR2 reads SNEGSKA (reference sequence). The CDR3 extends over 15 amino acids. Authors' methods: For nucleated cells, counts were estimated from reference gene primer amplification. Generated by immunoSEQ multiplex PCR, the TCRdb table keeps only in-frame clones and is missing some. D and trimming come from the DNA, and the V and J calls and clone size come from that table. The sample records under 200,000 clones, around 84% being singletons. In Seattle, patients joined the study during active infection and were tracked longitudinally.

The V gene is TRBV20-1, the J gene TRBJ2-3; 9 bases agree with TRBD2. The sample comprised peripheral blood. This sequence originates from a woman aged 55-75 years with COVID-19, enrolled during active disease. Here the CDR3 reads CSASRISGSTDTQYF. CDR3 DNA: TGCAGTGCTAGTAGGATTAGCGGGAGTACAGATACGCAGTATTTT.